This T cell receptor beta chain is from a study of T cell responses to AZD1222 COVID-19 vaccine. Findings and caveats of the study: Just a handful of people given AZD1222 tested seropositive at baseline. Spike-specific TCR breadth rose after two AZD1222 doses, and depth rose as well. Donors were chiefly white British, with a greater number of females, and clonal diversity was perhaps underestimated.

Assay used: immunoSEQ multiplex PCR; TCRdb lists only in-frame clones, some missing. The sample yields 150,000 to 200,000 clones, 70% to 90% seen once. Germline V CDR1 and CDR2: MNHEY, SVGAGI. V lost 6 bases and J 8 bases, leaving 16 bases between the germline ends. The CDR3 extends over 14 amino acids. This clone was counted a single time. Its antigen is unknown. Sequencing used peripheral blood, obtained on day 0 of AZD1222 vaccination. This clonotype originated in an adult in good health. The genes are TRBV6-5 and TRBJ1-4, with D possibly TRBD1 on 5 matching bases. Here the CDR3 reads CASSSGTPKEKLFF. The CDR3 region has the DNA TGTGCCAGCAGCTCCGGGACGCCGAAGGAAAAACTGTTTTTT.